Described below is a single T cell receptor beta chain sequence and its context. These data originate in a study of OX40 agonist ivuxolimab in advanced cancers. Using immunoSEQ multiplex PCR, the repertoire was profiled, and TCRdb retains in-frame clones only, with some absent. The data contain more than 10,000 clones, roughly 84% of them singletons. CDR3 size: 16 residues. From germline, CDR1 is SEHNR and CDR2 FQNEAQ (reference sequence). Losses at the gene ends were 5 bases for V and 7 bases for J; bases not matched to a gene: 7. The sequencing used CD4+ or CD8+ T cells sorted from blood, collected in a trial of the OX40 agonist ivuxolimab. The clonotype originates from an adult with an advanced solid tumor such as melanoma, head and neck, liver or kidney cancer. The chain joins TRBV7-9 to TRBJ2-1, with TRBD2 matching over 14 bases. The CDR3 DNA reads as TGTGCCAGCAGCGACCGGACTAGCGGGAGGAGTAATGAGCAGTTCTTC. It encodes CASSDRTSGRSNEQFF.